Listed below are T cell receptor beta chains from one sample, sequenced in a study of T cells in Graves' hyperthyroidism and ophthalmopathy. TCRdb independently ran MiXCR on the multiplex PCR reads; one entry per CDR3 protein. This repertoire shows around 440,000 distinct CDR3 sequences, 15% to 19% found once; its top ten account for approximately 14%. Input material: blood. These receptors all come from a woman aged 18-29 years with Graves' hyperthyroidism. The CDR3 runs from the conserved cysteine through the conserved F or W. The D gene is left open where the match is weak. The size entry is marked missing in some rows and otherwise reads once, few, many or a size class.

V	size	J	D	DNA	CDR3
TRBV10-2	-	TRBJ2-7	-	TGCGCCAGCAGGACAGGCTACGAGCAGTACTTC	CASRTGYEQYF
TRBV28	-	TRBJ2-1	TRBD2	TGTGCCAGCAGTTACGATAGGACTAGCGGGACCGTCAAAGAGCAGTTCTTC	CASSYDRTSGTVKEQFF
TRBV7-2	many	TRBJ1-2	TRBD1	TGTGCCAGCAGCTCCCTGAGGGGGCAGGGGGGCTATGGCTACACCTTC	CASSSLRGQGGYGYTF
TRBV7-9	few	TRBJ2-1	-	TGTGCCAGCAGCTCAAGCGAGGATGACTCCTACAATGAGCAGTTCTTC	CASSSSEDDSYNEQFF
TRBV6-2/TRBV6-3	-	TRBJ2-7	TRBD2	TGTGCCAGCACTAGCGGGGACACCTACGAGCAGTACTTC	CASTSGDTYEQYF
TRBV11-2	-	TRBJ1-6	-	TGTGCCAGCAGCTTAGCTCAAAAGGTGTGGGAAAGCTCCTATAATTCACCCCTCCACTTT	CASSLAQKVWESSYNSPLHF
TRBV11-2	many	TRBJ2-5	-	TGTGCCAGCAGCCTCCGGTTGCTTCGTGAGATGGAGACCCAGTACTTC	CASSLRLLREMETQYF
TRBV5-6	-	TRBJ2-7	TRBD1	TGTGCCAGCAGCCCGGGGACAGGGGGCATTTACGAGCAGTACTTC	CASSPGTGGIYEQYF
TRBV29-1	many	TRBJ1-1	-	TGCAGCGTTGCACGGGCCGTGAACACTGAAGCTTTCTTT	CSVARAVNTEAFF
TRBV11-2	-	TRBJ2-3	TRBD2	TGTGCCAGCAGCTCAGTAGCGGGAGGGACAGATACGCAGTATTTT	CASSSVAGGTDTQYF
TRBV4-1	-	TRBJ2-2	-	TGCGCCAGCAGCCAAGATGAAGGGTACACCGGGGAGCTGTTTTTT	CASSQDEGYTGELFF
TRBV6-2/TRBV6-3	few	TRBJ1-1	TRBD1	TGTGCCAGCAGAGAACCGGGACAGGGAGAAAGGAACACTGAAGCTTTCTTT	CASREPGQGERNTEAFF
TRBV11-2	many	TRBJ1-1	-	TGTGCCAGCAGCTTCTCAGGGGCCGGCGTCATGAACACTGAAGCTTTCTTT	CASSFSGAGVMNTEAFF
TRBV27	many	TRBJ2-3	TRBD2	TGTGCCAGCAGGAAGACTAGCGCCGGCACAGATACGCAGTATTTT	CASRKTSAGTDTQYF
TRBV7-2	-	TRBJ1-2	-	TGTGCCAGCAGCGTCCGGGACACCAGCTATGGCTACACCTTC	CASSVRDTSYGYTF
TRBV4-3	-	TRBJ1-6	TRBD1	TGCGCCAGCAGCCAAGGGGAGGGGGCCTTCTATAATTCACCCCTCCACTTT	CASSQGEGAFYNSPLHF
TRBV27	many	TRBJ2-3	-	TGTGCCAGCAGTTTAGAGACGGCAGATACGCAGTATTTT	CASSLETADTQYF
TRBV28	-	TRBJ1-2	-	TGTGCCAGCAGTTTAAGCTTGGGGGGTGTTCCCTATGGCTACACCTTC	CASSLSLGGVPYGYTF
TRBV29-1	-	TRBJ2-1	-	TGCAGCGTTCTGACTAGGGTGGGAAGTGAGCAGTTCTTC	CSVLTRVGSEQFF
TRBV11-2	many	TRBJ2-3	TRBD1	TGTGCCAGCAGCTCGGACAGGGTATCGCCAGATACGCAGTATTTT	CASSSDRVSPDTQYF
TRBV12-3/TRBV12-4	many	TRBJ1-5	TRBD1	TGTGCCAGCAGGACAGGGTACCAGCCCCAGCATTTT	CASRTGYQPQHF
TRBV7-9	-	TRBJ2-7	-	TGTGCCAGCAGCTTAGATGGCCGAGCCTACGAGCAGTACTTC	CASSLDGRAYEQYF